This entry describes one T cell receptor beta chain. These data belong to a study of blood T cell repertoires in COVID-19. Assay: immunoSEQ multiplex PCR; the TCRdb copy retains only in-frame clones and omits some. Among around 100,000 clones listed, roughly 80% were seen once. Germline CDR1 and CDR2: KGHSH and LQKENI. The V end was cut by 2 bases, the J end by 4 bases, with 8 bases between. There are 13 residues in the CDR3. This TCR was sampled from a man aged 60 to 69 with acute or convalescent COVID-19. Sequences were obtained from peripheral blood. The rearrangement uses TRBV18 and TRBJ1-1; no clear D. Here the CDR3 reads CASSPSMSTEAFF. CDR3 DNA: TGTGCCAGCTCACCAAGCATGAGCACTGAAGCTTTCTTT.